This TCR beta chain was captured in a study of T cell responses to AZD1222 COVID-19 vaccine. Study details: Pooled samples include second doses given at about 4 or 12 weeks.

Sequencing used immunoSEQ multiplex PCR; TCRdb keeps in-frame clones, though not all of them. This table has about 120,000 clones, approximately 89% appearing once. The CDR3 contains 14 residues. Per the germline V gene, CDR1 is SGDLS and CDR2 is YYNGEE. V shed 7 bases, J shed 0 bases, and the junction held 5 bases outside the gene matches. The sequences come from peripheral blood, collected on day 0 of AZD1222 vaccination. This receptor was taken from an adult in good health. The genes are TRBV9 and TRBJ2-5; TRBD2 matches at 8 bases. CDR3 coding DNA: TGTGCCAGCGATCGGGGGGGCTACCAAGAGACCCAGTACTTC. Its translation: CASDRGGYQETQYF.